One sample yielded the 30 T cell receptor beta chains listed below, sequenced in a study of tumor-infiltrating lymphocytes in primary liver carcinoma. TCR beta cDNA was made from 400 to 500 ng total RNA with a constant-region primer. Modified slightly, ARM-PCR produced TCR beta libraries over three nested multiplex PCR rounds. Use of TRBV1-TRBV30 forward primers with a C-beta reverse primer characterized the first two PCR rounds, which lasted 10 cycles each. TCRdb reprocessed the multiplex PCR reads via MiXCR and lists one record per CDR3 protein. Here the sample spans around 88,000 distinct CDR3 sequences, less than 75% being singletons. Co-extracting RNA and DNA was done with 20-30 mg of unsorted bulk tissue as input. The sequencing input was tumor-adjacent normal liver tissue. The receptors shown here come from a man aged 35-49 years with primary liver carcinoma and hepatitis B virus infection.

A word on this clonotype: A read error may produce the germline difference seen at one junction end. CDR3 region: CASSQVPGTGNEKLSF. The CDR3 bases are TGCGCCAGTAGCCAAGTACCCGGGACCGGAAACGAAAAACTGTCTTTT. The chain is built from TRBV4-1 and TRBJ1-4; D is possibly TRBD1 (5 bases). Per the germline V gene, CDR1 is MGHRA and CDR2 is YSYEKL. This CDR3 has 16 residues.

As for this clonotype: An end of the junction differs from the germline gene, which may be a read error. The chain combines TRBV29-1 with TRBJ2-7; TRBD1 matches at 8 bases. CDR1 and CDR2 from the germline V gene are SQVTM and ANQGSEA. The CDR3 spans 12 residues. CDR3 residues: CSVRGDRRGQYF. In DNA, the CDR3 is TGCAGCGTGAGGGGGGACAGGAGGGGGCAGTATTTC.

Concerning this clonotype itself: Possible read error: a much larger clone is one base away. This chain links TRBV5-4 with TRBJ1-4; the D is unclear. CDR1 SGHNT and CDR2 YYREEE come from the germline V gene (reference sequence). The length of the CDR3 is 13 residues. In nucleotides, the CDR3 is TGTGGCAGCAGCTTGGAGTCGGAGGGAAAACTGTTTTTT. This translates into CGSSLESEGKLFF.

Of note for this clonotype: A much larger clone differs by one base, so this may be a read error. The chain employs TRBV12-3 or TRBV12-4 and TRBJ2-7; D is uncertain. The CDR3 extends over 15 amino acids. DNA for the CDR3: TGTGCCGGCAGTTTAGTGGACCCACCGGAAGACGAGCAGTACTTC. Protein: CAGSLVDPPEDEQYF.

This clonotype has more than one count but fewer than ten. This chain joins TRBV2 and TRBJ1-1; 9 bases agree with TRBD1. With V trimmed by 10 bases and J by 4 bases, 10 bases remained unmatched. The length of the CDR3 is 14 residues. The germline V gene has CDR1 SNHLY and CDR2 FYNNEI. As DNA, the CDR3 is TGTGCCACCCACAGGGGGCCGGGTGGCACTGAAGCTTTCTTT. It specifies CATHRGPGGTEAFF.

This clonotype was seen a few times. The CDR3 region is CASSSPGRTDTQYF. The CDR3 DNA sequence: TGTGCCAGCAGTTCCCCAGGGCGCACAGATACGCAGTATTTT. The chain uses TRBV28 and TRBJ2-3; D perhaps matches TRBD1 (5 bases). The CDR3 is 14 amino acids. Germline loops: CDR1 MDHEN, CDR2 SYDVKM. The V end lost 4 bases, the J end lost 1 base, and 9 bases lay between the germline ends. Full variable domain (remainder filled in from reference TRBV28 and TRBJ2-3): DVKVTQSSRYLVKRTGEKVFLECVQDMDHENMFWYRQDPGLGLRLIYFSYDVKMKEKGDIPEGYSVSREKKERFSLILESASTNQTSMYLCASSSPGRTDTQYFGPGTRLTVL.

Comment on this clonotype: At one boundary the junction diverges from the germline segment, which might be a read error. The chain links TRBV11-2 to TRBJ2-2, with D perhaps being TRBD1 or TRBD2 (5 bases each). In germline, CDR1 is SGHAT, CDR2 FQNNGV. This CDR3 is 14 amino acids long. The CDR3: CASSLGMDTGKLFF. The DNA for the CDR3 is TGTGCCAGCAGCTTAGGGATGGACACCGGGAAGCTGTTCTTT.

Comment on this clonotype: A much larger clone differs by one base, so this may be a read error. This chain uses TRBV4-1 with TRBJ2-3, with D possibly being TRBD1 (6 bases). The CDR3 sequence is 13 residues long. Germline CDR1 and CDR2: MGHRA and YSYEKL. V was shortened by 9 bases and J by 2 bases, with 12 bases between the two germline ends. CDR3 sequence (DNA): TGCGCCAGGTCGGGACACTACACAGATACGCAGTATTTT. Translating it yields CARSGHYTDTQYF.

This clonotype was seen at least ten times. V usage is TRBV29-1 and J usage is TRBJ2-7, with 10 bases identical to TRBD2. This CDR3 has 13 amino acids. Germline assignment: CDR1 SQVTM and CDR2 ANQGSEA. The junction had 8 bases not matched to a gene; V was cut back by 6 bases and J by 6 bases. CDR3 coding DNA: TGCAGCGTAAGCACTAGCGGGAAGGGCGAGCAGTACTTC. This encodes CSVSTSGKGEQYF.

On this clonotype itself: An end of the junction differs from the germline gene, which may be a read error. This chain uses TRBV29-1 with TRBJ2-6; D is possibly TRBD1 or TRBD2 (6 bases each). Germline V CDR1 and CDR2: SQVTM, ANQGSEA. CDR3 length equals 14 residues. The CDR3 sequence: CSVVTGTGANILTF. CDR3 in DNA: TGCAGCGTTGTTACAGGGACTGGGGCCAACATCCTGACTTTC.

To note about this clonotype: A read error may produce the germline difference seen at one junction end. The chain has TRBV5-6 and TRBJ2-2; possible D gene TRBD1, 6 bases. Germline V gene data show CDR1 as SGHDT and CDR2 as YYEEEE. This CDR3 is 16 amino acids long. This CDR3 reads CASSLDRVLSTGELFF. CDR3 bases: TGTGCCAGCAGCTTGGACAGGGTGTTGTCCACCGGGGAGCTGTTCTTT.

This clonotype was counted only a few times. The gene calls are TRBV18 and TRBJ2-7; 9 nucleotides line up with TRBD2. The V gene's germline CDR1 is KGHSH and CDR2 LQKENI. The CDR3 covers 16 residues. Unmatched junction bases numbered 4, after V lost 1 base and J lost 0 bases. The CDR3 DNA is TGTGCCAGCTCACCACGGGCGGGAGGGAGCTCCTACGAGCAGTACTTC. Encoded protein: CASSPRAGGSSYEQYF. The variable domain in full, with the rest retrieved from reference TRBV18 and TRBJ2-7, is NAGVMQNPRHLVRRRGQEARLRCSPMKGHSHVYWYRQLPEEGLKFMVYLQKENIIDESGMPKERFSAEFPKEGPSILRIQQVVRGDSAAYFCASSPRAGGSSYEQYFGPGTRLTVT.

As for this clonotype: A read error is possible here, since a much larger clone lies one base away. The rearrangement uses TRBV6-6 and TRBJ1-6; D not resolved. Germline lookup yields CDR1 MNHNY and CDR2 SVGAGI (reference sequence). The CDR3 is 14 amino acids. Deletions cut 6 bases from V and 11 bases from J, with 17 bases between. CDR3 sequence (DNA): TGTGCCAGCAGGCTGCCAGGTCTTTGTCCACCCCTCCACTTT. It is translated as CASRLPGLCPPLHF.

This clonotype was counted a few times. V usage is TRBV7-8 and J usage is TRBJ1-6; 7 nucleotides agree with TRBD1. Germline CDR1 and CDR2: SGHVS and FQNEAQ. V gave up 1 base and J gave up 3 bases; unmatched junction bases: 6. This CDR3 has 17 residues. CDR3 sequence: CASSLVVGGLYNSPLHF. The CDR3 nucleotides are TGTGCCAGCAGCTTAGTGGTAGGGGGCCTCTATAATTCACCCCTCCACTTT.

This clonotype was seen just once. Being one base from a much bigger clone, this may be a read error. This chain connects TRBV7-8 to TRBJ1-1, with a possible D match to TRBD1 (5 bases). Germline V lookup: CDR1 SGHVS, CDR2 FQNEAQ. The CDR3 is 15 amino acids. CDR3 bases: TGTACCAGCAGCTTAGTGGGACGGCTGAACACTGAAGCTTTCTTT. It yields the protein CTSSLVGRLNTEAFF.

This clonotype came up many times. The V call is TRBV6-1, the J call TRBJ2-5; D call uncertain. The germline V gene encodes CDR1 MNHNS and CDR2 SASEGT. V was clipped by 6 bases and J by 2 bases, with 7 bases between them. The CDR3 sequence is 12 residues long. This CDR3 reads CASRHLQETQYF. The CDR3 DNA reads TGTGCCAGCAGGCACCTACAAGAGACCCAGTACTTC.

On this clonotype: Given a much more abundant clone one base away, this may be a read error. This chain uses TRBV5-6 with TRBJ2-7; perhaps D is TRBD1 or TRBD2 (6 bases each). The germline V and J ends were trimmed by 4 bases and 12 bases, with 20 bases remaining between them. Germline lookup yields CDR1 SGHDT and CDR2 YYEEEE. The CDR3 extends over 13 amino acids. The CDR3 protein is CASSLPGTSGRYF. The CDR3 DNA reads TGTGCCAGCAGCCTGCCAGGGACAAGCGGGCGGTACTTC.

Comments on this clonotype: One end of the junction is discordant with germline, which a read error may explain. The chain couples TRBV5-6 to TRBJ2-7, with D possibly TRBD2 on 6 matching bases. The germline V gene has CDR1 SGHDT and CDR2 YYEEEE. This CDR3 region has 16 residues. In nucleotides, the CDR3 is TGTGTCAGCAGCTATTGGGGAGGCTGGGGAACATACGAGCAGTACTTC. Amino acids: CVSSYWGGWGTYEQYF.

Comments on this clonotype: A junction boundary mismatches the germline segment, possibly from a read error. The chain couples TRBV11-2 to TRBJ1-1; the D is unclear. Germline assignment: CDR1 SGHAT and CDR2 FQNNGV. CDR3 length: 12 amino acids. Here the CDR3 reads CVSSLGYTEPFF. The CDR3, as DNA: TGTGTCAGCAGCTTGGGGTACACTGAACCTTTCTTT.

This clonotype was seen a few times. This could be a read error, since a much larger clone is one nucleotide away. This rearrangement joins TRBV12-3 or TRBV12-4 to TRBJ2-5; D gene uncertain. V was pared by 10 bases and J by 0 bases, with 12 bases between. This CDR3 has 13 residues. CDR3 sequence: CATRDGNQETQYF. In DNA form, the CDR3 reads TGTGCCACACGCGACGGCAACCAAGAGACCCAGTACTTC.

This clonotype was seen once. A much bigger clone sits one base away, suggesting this may be a read error. The chain carries TRBV7-8 and TRBJ2-1, with D unresolved. With 5 bases removed from V and 9 bases from J, the gap between germline ends came to 14 bases. Germline CDR1 and CDR2: SGHVS and FQNEAQ. The CDR3 runs 13 residues. The CDR3: CASSPSISSEQFF. In nucleotides, the CDR3 is TGTGCCAGCAGCCCTTCCATCTCGTCTGAGCAGTTCTTC. The whole variable domain, remainder taken from reference TRBV7-8 and TRBJ2-1, is GAGVSQSPRYKVAKRGQDVALRCDPISGHVSLFWYQQALGQGPEFLTYFQNEAQLDKSGLPSDRFFAERPEGSVSTLKIQRTQQEDSAVYLCASSPSISSEQFFGPGTRLTVL.

Comment on this clonotype: This may be a read error: a much more frequent sequence differs by one nucleotide. The V call is TRBV5-6, the J call TRBJ2-7, with 8 bases fitting TRBD2. This CDR3 has 14 residues. CDR1 is SGHDT and CDR2 is YYEEEE in the germline V gene. Here the CDR3 reads CASSLGLAYNDQYF. CDR3 coding DNA: TGTGCCAGCAGCTTGGGACTAGCGTACAACGATCAGTACTTC.

In its sample, this clonotype was seen many times. The gene calls are TRBV6-6 and TRBJ2-7; D perhaps matches TRBD2 (6 bases). V was cut by 1 base and J by 5 bases, with 12 bases left in between. Germline CDR1 MNHNY, CDR2 SVGAGI (reference sequence). The length of the CDR3 is 14 residues. The CDR3 sequence: CASSYLGLPNEQYF. The CDR3 region has the DNA TGTGCCAGCAGTTACTTGGGACTGCCTAACGAGCAGTACTTC.

As concerns this clonotype: This may come from a read error, since a much larger clone is one base off. CDR3 DNA sequence: TGCGCCAGCAGTGATGGCTGGAGGAAAACTGGCTACACCTTC. Its protein product is CASSDGWRKTGYTF. The rearrangement uses TRBV10-1 and TRBJ1-2; D is undetermined. V was pared by 3 bases and J by 7 bases, with 15 bases between. The CDR3 length is 14 residues. Germline CDR1 WNHNN, CDR2 SYGVQD (reference sequence).

V is TRBV12-3 or TRBV12-4 and J is TRBJ2-7; D possibly corresponds to TRBD2 (5 bases). The CDR3 is made up of 14 amino acids. Trimming stripped 5 bases from V and 5 bases from J, with 16 bases between. In DNA, the CDR3 is TGTGCCAGCAGTCTATCTTCGGGAATCGACGAGCAGTACTTC. Translation gives CASSLSSGIDEQYF.

This clonotype has a count of ten or more. The chain combines TRBV29-1 with TRBJ1-4, with D possibly being TRBD1 (6 bases). The germline gives CDR1 SQVTM, CDR2 ANQGSEA. The CDR3 has 13 amino acids. Trimming left V 3 bases short and J 7 bases short, with 12 bases between. CDR3: CSVDQGKGEKLFF. CDR3 DNA: TGCAGCGTTGATCAGGGGAAGGGTGAAAAACTGTTTTTT.

Note on this clonotype: Its ends do not fully match the called genes, so a read error is possible. V is TRBV6-5 and J is TRBJ2-7; D is possibly TRBD1 (6 bases). The CDR3 loop spans 15 amino acids. CDR1 is MNHEY, CDR2 SVGAGI, per germline. Here the CDR3 DNA reads TGTACCAGCAGTTACTCAAACAGGGAGACGGATGAGCAGTACTTC. Protein product: CTSSYSNRETDEQYF.

As regards this clonotype: A clone one base away is much larger, so this may be a read error. The chain carries TRBV12-3 or TRBV12-4 and TRBJ2-7, with TRBD1 matching over 9 bases. The CDR3 loop spans 14 amino acids. Here the CDR3 DNA reads TGTGCCAGCAGTCAGGGACAGGGTGCCTACGAGCTGTACTTC. The encoded protein is CASSQGQGAYELYF.

Worth noting for this clonotype: One end of the junction varies from germline; a read error may be responsible. The rearrangement joins TRBV30 to TRBJ2-7; 7 positions agree with TRBD2. The V gene's germline CDR1 is GTSNPN and CDR2 SVGIG (reference sequence). The CDR3 extends over 11 amino acids. CDR3 region: CAWTQGGERCF. The CDR3 region has the DNA TGTGCCTGGACCCAGGGAGGGGAGCGGTGCTTC.

The V and J genes are TRBV11-1 and TRBJ2-1; 7 positions agree with TRBD2. Trimming cost V 5 bases and J 6 bases; bases outside gene matches: 10. The CDR3 is 15 amino acids. The germline V gene encodes CDR1 SGHAT and CDR2 FQDESV (reference sequence). The CDR3 reads CASSRLAGGPNEQFF. The CDR3 DNA reads as TGTGCCAGCAGCAGACTAGCAGGAGGGCCCAATGAGCAGTTCTTC.